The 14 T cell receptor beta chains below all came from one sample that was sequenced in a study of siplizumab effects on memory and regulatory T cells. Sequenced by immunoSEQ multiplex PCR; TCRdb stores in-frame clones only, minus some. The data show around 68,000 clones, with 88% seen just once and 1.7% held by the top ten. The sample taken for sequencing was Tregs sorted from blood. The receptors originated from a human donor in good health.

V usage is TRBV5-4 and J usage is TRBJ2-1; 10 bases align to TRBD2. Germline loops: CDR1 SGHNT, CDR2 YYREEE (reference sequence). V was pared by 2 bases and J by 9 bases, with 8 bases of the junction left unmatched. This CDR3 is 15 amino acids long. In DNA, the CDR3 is TGTGCCAGCAGCTTAAGGCTAGCGGGAGCTGGTGAGCAGTTCTTC. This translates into CASSLRLAGAGEQFF. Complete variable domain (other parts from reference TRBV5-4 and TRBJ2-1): ETGVTQSPTHLIKTRGQQVTLRCSSQSGHNTVSWYQQALGQGPQFIFQYYREEENGRGNFPPRFSGLQFPNYSSELNVNALELDDSALYLCASSLRLAGAGEQFFGPGTRLTVL.

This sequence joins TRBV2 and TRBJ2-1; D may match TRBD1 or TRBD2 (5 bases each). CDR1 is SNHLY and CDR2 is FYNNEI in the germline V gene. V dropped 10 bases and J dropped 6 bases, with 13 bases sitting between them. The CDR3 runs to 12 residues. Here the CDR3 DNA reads TGTGCCACCCTAAGGGGAGTCAATGAGCAGTTCTTC. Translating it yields CATLRGVNEQFF.

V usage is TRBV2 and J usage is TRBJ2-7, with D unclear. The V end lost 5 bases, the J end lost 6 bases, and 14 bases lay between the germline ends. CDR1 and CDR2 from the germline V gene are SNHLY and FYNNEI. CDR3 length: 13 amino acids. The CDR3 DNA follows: TGTGCCAGCAGTCCTTCCCCGGTTAGCGAGCAGTACTTC. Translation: CASSPSPVSEQYF.

CDR3 in amino acids: CASRRGGGKLDTQYF. The CDR3, as DNA: TGTGCCAGCAGGCGAGGAGGGGGGAAACTGGATACGCAGTATTTT. The chain carries TRBV7-9 and TRBJ2-3; D assignment may be TRBD1 or TRBD2 (6 bases each). The CDR3 sequence is 15 residues long. Germline V gene sequence: CDR1 SEHNR, CDR2 FQNEAQ (reference sequence). V dropped 6 bases and J dropped 6 bases, with 19 bases sitting between them.

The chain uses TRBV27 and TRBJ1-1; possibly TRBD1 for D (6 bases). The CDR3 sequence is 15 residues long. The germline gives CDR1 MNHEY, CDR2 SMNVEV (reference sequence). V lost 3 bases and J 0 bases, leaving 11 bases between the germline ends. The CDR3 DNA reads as TGTGCCAGCAGTTTTTCCGGGGGGCTGAACACTGAAGCTTTCTTT. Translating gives CASSFSGGLNTEAFF.

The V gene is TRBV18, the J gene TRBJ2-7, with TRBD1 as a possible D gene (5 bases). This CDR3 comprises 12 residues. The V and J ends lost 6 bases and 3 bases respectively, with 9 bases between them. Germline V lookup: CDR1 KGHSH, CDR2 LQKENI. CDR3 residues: CASSTTGYEQYF. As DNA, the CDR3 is TGTGCCAGCTCTACAACAGGCTACGAGCAGTACTTC.

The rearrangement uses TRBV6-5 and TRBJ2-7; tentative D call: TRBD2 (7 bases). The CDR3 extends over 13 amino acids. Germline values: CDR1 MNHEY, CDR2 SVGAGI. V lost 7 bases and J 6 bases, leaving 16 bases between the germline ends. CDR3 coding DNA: TGTGCCAGCAAGTCGGGGGGCGCCGGCGAGCAGTACTTC. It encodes CASKSGGAGEQYF.

The CDR3 DNA sequence: TGTGCCAGCAGCAAATGGCGGACAACCAAAAACATTCAGTACTTC. It specifies CASSKWRTTKNIQYF. The chain uses TRBV21-1 and TRBJ2-4; the table's D call, TRBD1, was not checked against the DNA. TRBV21-1 is given as a pseudogene. The CDR3 extends over 15 amino acids.

The CDR3: CASSLRGSGGYNEQFF. The CDR3, as DNA: TGTGCCAGCAGCTTACGGGGCTCGGGAGGGTACAATGAGCAGTTCTTC. The chain couples TRBV7-2 to TRBJ2-1; 8 nucleotides align to TRBD2. The CDR3 sequence is 16 residues long. Germline lookup yields CDR1 SGHTA and CDR2 FQGNSA. The V segment lost 2 bases and the J segment 4 bases; nucleotides outside the gene matches: 7. The whole variable domain, filled in from reference TRBV7-2 and TRBJ2-1, reads GAGVSQSPSNKVTEKGKDVELRCDPISGHTALYWYRQSLGQGLEFLIYFQGNSAPDKSGLPSDRFSAERTGGSVSTLTIQRTQQEDSAVYLCASSLRGSGGYNEQFFGPGTRLTVL.

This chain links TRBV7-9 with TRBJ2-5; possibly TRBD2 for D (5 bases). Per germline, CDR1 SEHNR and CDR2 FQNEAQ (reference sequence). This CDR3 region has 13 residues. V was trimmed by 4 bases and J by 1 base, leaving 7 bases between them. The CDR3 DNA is TGTGCCAGCAGCTCGGACTTCCAAGAGACCCAGTACTTC. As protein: CASSSDFQETQYF.

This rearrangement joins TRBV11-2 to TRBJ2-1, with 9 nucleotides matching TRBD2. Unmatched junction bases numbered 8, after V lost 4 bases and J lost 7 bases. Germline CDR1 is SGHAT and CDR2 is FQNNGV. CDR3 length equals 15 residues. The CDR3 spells CASSSIAGVGNEQFF. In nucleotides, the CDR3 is TGTGCCAGCAGCTCAATAGCGGGAGTTGGTAATGAGCAGTTCTTC.

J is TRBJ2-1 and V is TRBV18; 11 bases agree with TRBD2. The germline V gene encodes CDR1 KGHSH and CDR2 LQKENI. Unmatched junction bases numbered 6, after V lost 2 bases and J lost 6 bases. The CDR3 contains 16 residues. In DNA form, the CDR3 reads TGTGCCAGCTCACCATTAAGCGGACTAGCGGGCAATGAGCAGTTCTTC. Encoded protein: CASSPLSGLAGNEQFF.

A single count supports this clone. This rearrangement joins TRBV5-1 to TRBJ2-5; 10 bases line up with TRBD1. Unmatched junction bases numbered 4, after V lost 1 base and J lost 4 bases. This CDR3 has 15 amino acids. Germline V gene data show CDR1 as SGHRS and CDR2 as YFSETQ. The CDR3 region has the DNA TGCGCCAGCAGCTTGTTCGGACAGGGGGGAGAGACCCAGTACTTC. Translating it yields CASSLFGQGGETQYF.

Here the CDR3 DNA reads TGTGCCAGCAGTATTACGACAGGGAGGATTTACGAGCAGTACTTC. It yields the protein CASSITTGRIYEQYF. The genes are TRBV2 and TRBJ2-7; weak D call: TRBD1 (7 bases). Looked up from germline, CDR1 is SNHLY and CDR2 is FYNNEI. V lost 5 bases to trimming and J lost 4 bases, with 18 bases between them. This CDR3 is 15 amino acids long. Based on the CDR3 plus reference TRBV2 and TRBJ2-7, the full variable domain is EPEVTQTPSHQVTQMGQEVILRCVPISNHLYFYWYRQILGQKVEFLVSFYNNEISEKSEIFDDQFSVERPDGSNFTLKIRSTKLEDSAMYFCASSITTGRIYEQYFGPGTRLTVT.